Shown below are 9 T cell receptor beta chains from a single sample sequenced in a study of breast tumors, draining lymph nodes, adjacent tissues. Axillary draining lymph nodes of breast cancer patients supplied the node samples. Via MiXCR, TCRdb re-called the multiplex PCR reads, giving one row per CDR3 protein. This sample has over 200,000 distinct CDR3 sequences, with less than 40% found just once. The sequencing sample was made of axillary lymph node tissue. These receptors all come from a female donor with breast cancer. Some clones in this sample may be carry-over from other donors' samples.

To note about this clonotype: This may stem from a read error, because a much larger clone lies one nucleotide away. The J gene is TRBJ2-5, the V gene TRBV12-5; D not resolved. Germline V gene data show CDR1 as LGHNT and CDR2 as FRNRAP. The CDR3 sequence is 12 residues long. V was pared by 10 bases and J by 5 bases, with 14 bases between. The CDR3, as DNA: TGTGCTAATGGCCCCGATCGTGAGACCCAGTACTTC. As protein: CANGPDRETQYF.

The chain carries TRBV20-1 and TRBJ2-3; D not resolved. V was pared by 1 base and J by 6 bases, with 8 bases between. This CDR3 region has 12 residues. Germline CDR1 is DFQATT and CDR2 is SNEGSKA (reference sequence). CDR3 sequence reads: CSARGNGDTQYF. The CDR3 nucleotides read TGCAGTGCTAGAGGGAATGGGGATACGCAGTATTTT.

This clonotype was seen repeatedly, ten times or more. The V and J genes are TRBV2 and TRBJ1-4, with D maybe TRBD1 (6 bases). This CDR3 spans 13 amino acids. V was shortened by 2 bases and J by 10 bases, with 11 bases between the two germline ends. In germline, CDR1 is SNHLY, CDR2 FYNNEI. The chain's CDR3 is CASSETLTGKLFF. The CDR3 region has the DNA TGTGCCAGCAGTGAAACCCTGACAGGAAAACTGTTTTTT. The full variable domain, its missing parts supplied by reference TRBV2 and TRBJ1-4, is EPEVTQTPSHQVTQMGQEVILRCVPISNHLYFYWYRQILGQKVEFLVSFYNNEISEKSEIFDDQFSVERPDGSNFTLKIRSTKLEDSAMYFCASSETLTGKLFFGSGTQLSVL.

This chain uses TRBV11-3 with TRBJ2-2; no clear D. V lost 0 bases, J lost 4 bases, and 3 bases lay in between. This CDR3 comprises 13 residues. In germline, CDR1 is SGHNT, CDR2 YENEEA. The CDR3 reads CASSLDFTGELFF. CDR3 bases: TGTGCCAGCAGCTTAGACTTCACCGGGGAGCTGTTTTTT.

J is TRBJ2-3 and V is TRBV9; D unclear. V dropped 0 bases and J dropped 3 bases, with 5 bases sitting between them. In germline, CDR1 is SGDLS, CDR2 YYNGEE. The CDR3 spans 13 residues. CDR3 DNA sequence: TGTGCCAGCAGCGTAGGCATGACAGATACGCAGTATTTT. Its protein product is CASSVGMTDTQYF.

This clonotype was counted many times. The CDR3 DNA reads as TGCAGTGCTAGGGCAGCGGAGAGCTCCTACGAGCAGTACTTC. Its protein product is CSARAAESSYEQYF. This chain joins TRBV20-1 and TRBJ2-7, with D tentatively TRBD2 (5 bases). V shed 3 bases and J shed 0 bases, with 12 bases lying between them. CDR1 DFQATT and CDR2 SNEGSKA come from the germline V gene (reference sequence). The CDR3 length is 14 residues.

The table lists this clonotype with many counts. The chain carries TRBV7-2 and TRBJ1-5, with D possibly TRBD1 on 5 matching bases. Germline V gene sequence: CDR1 SGHTA, CDR2 FQGNSA. The CDR3 runs to 14 residues. Trimming shortened V by 5 bases and J by 2 bases, and 10 bases separated the two germline ends. The CDR3 is CASSTRVGNQPQHF. CDR3 sequence (DNA): TGTGCCAGCAGCACCAGGGTGGGCAATCAGCCCCAGCATTTT.

The V and J genes are TRBV7-3 and TRBJ2-3; D might be TRBD2 (5 bases). The CDR3 is 14 amino acids. Deletions cut 7 bases from V and 0 bases from J, with 11 bases between. Looked up from germline, CDR1 is SGHTA and CDR2 is FQGTGA. The CDR3 spells CASNLGGSTDTQYF. As DNA, the CDR3 is TGTGCCAGCAACTTGGGCGGGAGCACAGATACGCAGTATTTT.

The chain couples TRBV9 to TRBJ2-5, with TRBD2 identical over 12 bases. CDR3 size: 15 residues. V shed 2 bases, J shed 6 bases, and the junction held 5 bases outside the gene matches. CDR1 SGDLS and CDR2 YYNGEE come from the germline V gene. The CDR3: CASSVPTSGGQTQYF. CDR3 in DNA: TGTGCCAGCAGCGTCCCGACTAGCGGGGGTCAGACCCAGTACTTC.